This T cell receptor (beta chain) was sequenced in a study of cytomegalovirus exposure and HLA in healthy donors. Whole-study context: Some 85 million unique TCRs, all from HLA-typed donors, were included in an early release of the data.

Between the trimmed V and J ends, which lost 3 bases and 0 bases, there was a span of 22 bases. Germline CDR1 and CDR2: SGHRS and YFSETQ. The length of the CDR3 is 18 residues. Use of 60 Vbeta and 13 Jbeta primers characterized the PCR. TCRdb's table, derived via immunoSEQ multiplex PCR, lists solely in-frame clones and lacks some. The profile shows about 92,000 clones, 81% of them singletons. A word on this clone: Its specificity is not known.

Regarding the study as a whole: The study labeled fewer than 200 TCR beta chains cytomegalovirus-associated. There were several of the most significant clusters that appeared linked to common viral pathogens in a later analysis. Accurate prediction of HLA-A and HLA-B alleles (for most subjects) was reportedly achieved from TCR beta sequences.

Sequenced sample: PBMCs. The chain couples TRBV5-1 to TRBJ2-7; D unresolved. This sequence originates from a girl aged 2 to 9 in good health and CMV-seropositive. The CDR3 DNA is TGCGCCAGCAGCTCCTCCCCTAGGCTACGTGGTAGCTCCTACGAGCAGTACTTC. Protein product: CASSSSPRLRGSSYEQYF.